The entry that follows covers one TCR beta chain sequence. Its cognate antigen has yet to be identified. Nothing much larger sits one base from this clone, and base qualities are not available. For sequencing of the TCRbeta CDR3 region, genomic DNA was extracted from the sorted cells. The immunoSEQ Assay was used for sequencing of TCRbeta CDR3 regions. What TCRdb holds here is the immuneACCESS table cut down to in-frame rearrangements. Part of the clones is not present; checked against another copy, under half of the missing clones reflect an unresolved V gene, and the others are unexplained. This sample lists fewer than 65,000 clones; around nine tenths were detected once. The ten largest make up about 0.34% of the sample. The sample is drawn from a study of OX40 agonist ivuxolimab in advanced cancers. About the investigation overall: Ivuxolimab was a fully human IgG2 agonistic monoclonal antibody targeting the costimulatory receptor OX40 (CD134). Peripheral TCRbeta sequencing was intended to test whether TCR sequence diversity was altered and clonal T-cell expansion was caused by ivuxolimab. Among the approximately 54 dose-escalation patients, 19 had hepatocellular carcinoma, about 15 melanoma, 9 renal cell carcinoma and 9 head and neck cancer. The paper describes the monotherapy dose-escalation part (N = 52 patients) of the phase I trial of ivuxolimab. Prior anti-PD-1, anti-PD-L1 or anti-CTLA-4 therapy was permitted, and 30% to 50% of dose-escalation patients had received checkpoint inhibitors. In the dose-escalation cohort, 70% to 90% of patients were male, and the mean age was roughly 60 years with a range of about 20 to 90. Partial responses occurred in three dose-escalation patients, of whom one had hepatocellular carcinoma and two had cutaneous melanoma. Intravenous ivuxolimab was administered to patients every 2 weeks at six dose levels: 0.01, 0.1, 0.3, 1.5, 3 and 10 mg/kg.

The trial excluded patients who had a history of autoimmune disease or were on systemic immunosuppression. In every dose cohort, peripheral blood was drawn for TCR sequencing at baseline, cycle 4 day 1, and cycle 7 day 1. The samples were taken from a phase I, first-in-human, multicenter, open-label dose-escalation trial of ivuxolimab. The trial enrolled adults with locally advanced or metastatic head and neck squamous cell, hepatocellular, melanoma or renal cell carcinoma. Before TCR sequencing, CD4+ T cells and CD8+ T cells were sorted from peripheral blood as separate populations. Overall study outcomes, separate from this receptor: After ivuxolimab, more expanded clones were found on average in CD8+ T cells than in CD4+ T cells. At doses of 0.1 to 3.0 mg/kg, clonal expansion of both CD4+ and CD8+ T cells in blood was seen between baseline and week 6. Low levels of normalized T-cell clonal expansion were also seen in some patients who did not respond. In partial responders in the 0.1-3.0 mg/kg groups, normalized peripheral clonal expansion was found to be among the lowest, especially among CD8+ T cells. The antigen specificity of the peripheral T cells that underwent clonal expansion was not determined.

The CDR3 runs 13 residues from the cysteine to the phenylalanine. Only the CDR3 portion is preserved as DNA: 39 bases, with reading frame beginning at the first base. CDR1 and CDR2, looked up from the germline V gene (reference sequence), are WNHNN and SYGVQD. V gives up 4 bases and J gives up 10 bases, and the segment between their germline ends measures 13 bases. Sequencing used CD4+ or CD8+ T cells sorted from blood, obtained in a trial of the OX40 agonist ivuxolimab. The sequence links TRBV10-1 to TRBJ1-4; the D gene remains uncertain. The sequence derives from an adult with an advanced solid tumor such as melanoma, head and neck, liver or kidney cancer. Read as DNA, the sequence is TGCGCCAGCAGTGTACGACCGGTAGGAAAACTGTTTTTT. The resulting protein is CASSVRPVGKLFF.